The 11 T cell receptor beta chains reported below all come from one sample, sequenced in a study of T cell repertoires in cytomegalovirus infection. TCRdb fed the reads into MiXCR, producing one record per CDR3 protein. The data contain about 530,000 distinct CDR3 sequences, less than 30% of them singletons. Sequenced input: PBMCs. The receptors stem from a human donor in good health (CMV status not recorded). Some clones in this sample may be carry-over from other donors' samples.

This clonotype was seen a handful of times. The J gene is TRBJ1-5, the V gene TRBV19; D call uncertain. V lost 3 bases, J lost 5 bases, and 14 bases lay in between. This CDR3 comprises 15 residues. CDR1 and CDR2 from the germline V gene are LNHDA and SQIVND (reference sequence). Here the CDR3 DNA reads TGTGCCAGTAGTATTTCGCTCGGAGGTTATCAGCCCCAGCATTTT. This sequence encodes CASSISLGGYQPQHF.

This sequence joins TRBV4-1 and TRBJ2-1, with 11 positions matching TRBD2. Germline V gives CDR1 MGHRA, CDR2 YSYEKL. The V segment lost 0 bases and the J segment 6 bases; nucleotides outside the gene matches: 4. The CDR3 sequence is 16 residues long. In DNA form, the CDR3 reads TGCGCCAGCAGCCAAGAAAGGCTAGCGGGAGGCAATGAGCAGTTCTTC. Protein: CASSQERLAGGNEQFF.

V and J are TRBV7-3 and TRBJ2-7; D is unresolved. CDR1 and CDR2 (germline): SGHTA, FQGTGA. The CDR3 consists of 15 residues. Trimming shortened V by 1 base and J by 7 bases, and 17 bases separated the two germline ends. CDR3 sequence (DNA): TGTGCCAGCAGCTTAAACCCAGCCCCCAGTTCGGAGCAGTACTTC. Residues: CASSLNPAPSSEQYF.

This clonotype was observed a few times. V is TRBV7-2 and J is TRBJ2-1, with 11 positions matching TRBD2. From germline, CDR1 is SGHTA and CDR2 FQGNSA. The length of the CDR3 is 16 residues. Trimming at V came to 1 base and at J to 3 bases, leaving 2 bases not matched to a gene. CDR3 in DNA: TGTGCCAGCAGCTTAGGACTAGCGGGGTTCTACAATGAGCAGTTCTTC. This gives the protein CASSLGLAGFYNEQFF.

This clonotype was seen a few times. V and J are TRBV28 and TRBJ1-2, with D possibly being TRBD1 (6 bases). CDR3 size: 14 residues. Trimming took 4 bases from V and 6 from J, leaving 15 bases between them. From germline, CDR1 is MDHEN and CDR2 SYDVKM. The CDR3 DNA sequence: TGTGCCAGCAGTTGGCAGGGGCGTATGGATGGCTACACCTTC. It specifies CASSWQGRMDGYTF.

This clonotype was observed at least ten times. The CDR3 region has the DNA TGTGCCAGCAGCAAAGGGGTTGTCAGCAATCAGCCCCAGCATTTT. It yields the protein CASSKGVVSNQPQHF. The chain employs TRBV11-2 and TRBJ1-5, with a possible D match to TRBD1 (5 bases). Germline V lookup: CDR1 SGHAT, CDR2 FQNNGV. The CDR3 spans 15 residues. The V gene lost 5 bases and the J gene lost 1 base, with 12 bases spanning the gap.

The CDR3 DNA sequence: TGTGCCAGCCTAATTTTTGGACAGGGAAGTGTAGGGACCGGGGAGCTGTTTTTT. The encoded protein is CASLIFGQGSVGTGELFF. The chain links TRBV6-1 to TRBJ2-2, with 8 positions matching TRBD1. CDR1 and CDR2 (germline): MNHNS, SASEGT. The CDR3 has 18 amino acids. V shed 8 bases, J shed 5 bases, and the junction held 19 bases outside the gene matches.

The V call is TRBV25-1, the J call TRBJ2-2, with D possibly matching TRBD2 (5 bases). V shed 1 base and J shed 6 bases, with 9 bases lying between them. Germline loops: CDR1 MGHDK, CDR2 SYGVNS. The CDR3 has 14 residues. This CDR3 reads CASSEFSGAGELFF. CDR3 coding DNA: TGTGCCAGCAGTGAATTCTCCGGGGCCGGGGAGCTGTTTTTT. Full variable domain (rest looked up from reference TRBV25-1 and TRBJ2-2): EADIYQTPRYLVIGTGKKITLECSQTMGHDKMYWYQQDPGMELHLIHYSYGVNSTEKGDLSSESTVSRIRTEHFPLTLESARPSHTSQYLCASSEFSGAGELFFGEGSRLTVL.

The chain employs TRBV28 and TRBJ2-3, with TRBD2 identical over 7 bases. CDR3 length: 13 residues. CDR1 MDHEN and CDR2 SYDVKM come from the germline V gene. Trimming took 11 bases from V and 4 from J; bases not matched to a gene: 9. In DNA form, the CDR3 reads TGTGCCTTGGCAGCTAGCGGCGCAGATACGCAGTATTTT. The encoded protein is CALAASGADTQYF.

This chain connects TRBV4-1 to TRBJ2-1; TRBD2 matches at 10 bases. V trimming: 3 bases; J trimming: 10 bases; junction bases outside the gene matches: 6. Per germline, CDR1 MGHRA and CDR2 YSYEKL. This CDR3 has 14 residues. DNA of the CDR3: TGCGCCAGCAGCCACGCGGCTAGCGGGAGAGAGCAGTTCTTC. Amino acid sequence: CASSHAASGREQFF.

J is TRBJ2-1 and V is TRBV7-2; TRBD2 agrees at 8 bases. Germline assignment: CDR1 SGHTA and CDR2 FQGNSA. This CDR3 comprises 12 residues. V was pared by 2 bases and J by 12 bases, with 3 bases of the junction left unmatched. CDR3 sequence: CASSLTAGGQFF. The CDR3 DNA reads TGTGCCAGCAGCTTAACGGCGGGAGGGCAGTTCTTC.